These 9 T cell receptor beta chains originate from one sample sequenced in a study of CD8 T cells in Susac syndrome (dated by TCRdb to about 2019). Preparation of the library involved the immunoSEQ multiplex PCR assay. RNA was extracted with the RNeasy kit and about 0.45 to 1 ug was reverse transcribed using random hexamers. The public reads were reprocessed in TCRdb via fastp at Q25 and MiXCR, keeping in-frame beta chains. For every CDR3 protein sequence, its rows merge into one entry that carries the most common genes and DNA. The sample contains under 250,000 distinct CDR3 sequences, about 94% of them found a single time. The leading ten clones occupy about 0.14% of the sample. Input material: CD4+ T cells from PBMCs. These receptor sequences come from a human donor with Susac syndrome.

In this sample, this clonotype turned up once. The chain employs TRBV2 and TRBJ2-1; 10 bases map to TRBD1. Per germline, CDR1 SNHLY and CDR2 FYNNEI. The V and J ends lost 9 bases and 0 bases, in that order; junction bases with no gene match: 8. The CDR3 consists of 16 residues. The CDR3: CASFGTGDSSYNEQFF. The CDR3 nucleotides read TGTGCCAGTTTCGGGACAGGGGATAGCTCCTACAATGAGCAGTTCTTC.

The CDR3 protein is CASSLEGQGGSPLHF. CDR3 nucleotide sequence: TGTGCCAGCTCACTGGAAGGACAGGGAGGATCACCCCTCCACTTT. The chain joins TRBV18 to TRBJ1-6; the match to TRBD1 covers 8 bases. This CDR3 comprises 15 residues. CDR1 KGHSH and CDR2 LQKENI come from the germline V gene. V gave up 4 bases and J gave up 10 bases; unmatched junction bases: 9.

The CDR3 DNA is TGTGCCAGCAGCCCTCTGCAGGGAGTCAGAGGCTTAGGCTACACCTTC. Encoded protein: CASSPLQGVRGLGYTF. The J gene is TRBJ1-2, the V gene TRBV11-2, with a weak D call TRBD1 (5 bases). V lost 5 bases to trimming and J lost 8 bases, with 24 bases between them. The germline CDR1 and CDR2 sequences are SGHAT and FQNNGV. The CDR3 contains 16 residues.

The CDR3 DNA is TGCAGTGCTAGACGATACGAGCAGTACTTC. This gives the protein CSARRYEQYF. The chain combines TRBV20-1 with TRBJ2-7; D ambiguous. This CDR3 has 10 residues. Germline values: CDR1 DFQATT, CDR2 SNEGSKA (reference sequence). Trimming pared 2 bases from V and 4 bases from J, leaving 3 bases between.

The chain recombines TRBV5-4 with TRBJ2-4, with D possibly TRBD2 on 7 matching bases. CDR3 length: 15 amino acids. Per the germline V gene, CDR1 is SGHNT and CDR2 is YYREEE (reference sequence). V was trimmed by 2 bases and J by 5 bases, leaving 14 bases between them. CDR3 in amino acids: CASSFGGLWENIQYF. The CDR3 coding sequence is TGTGCCAGCAGCTTCGGGGGGCTATGGGAAAACATTCAGTACTTC.

The chain combines TRBV12-3 or TRBV12-4 with TRBJ1-4; no clear D gene. Trimming pared 0 bases from V and 12 bases from J, leaving 14 bases between. The CDR3 loop spans 14 amino acids. This CDR3 is CASSLASRSKELFF. The CDR3, as DNA: TGTGCCAGCAGTTTAGCGTCGAGGTCAAAGGAACTGTTTTTT.

The genes are TRBV7-9 and TRBJ2-7; 7 bases match TRBD2. Germline lookup yields CDR1 SEHNR and CDR2 FQNEAQ (reference sequence). The CDR3 has 13 amino acids. This chain's CDR3 is CASGSTESYEQYF. CDR3 sequence (DNA): TGTGCTAGCGGGTCGACGGAATCCTACGAGCAGTACTTC.

This clonotype was picked up one time. The DNA for the CDR3 is TGTGCCAGTCATAGGAGGGAAGAAAAACTGTTTTTT. Amino acids: CASHRREEKLFF. The chain is built from TRBV19 and TRBJ1-4; no clear D. This CDR3 region has 12 residues. Deletions cut 8 bases from V and 8 bases from J, with 12 bases between. CDR1 is LNHDA and CDR2 is SQIVND in the germline V gene (reference sequence).

The V call is TRBV10-3, the J call TRBJ1-6; D remains ambiguous. There are 15 residues in the CDR3. The V gene's germline CDR1 is ENHRY and CDR2 SYGVKD. Trimming cost V 2 bases and J 7 bases, with 12 bases left between them. In DNA, the CDR3 is TGTGCCATCAGTGAGAGAGGGCCACTAAATTCACCCCTCCACTTT. Its translation: CAISERGPLNSPLHF.